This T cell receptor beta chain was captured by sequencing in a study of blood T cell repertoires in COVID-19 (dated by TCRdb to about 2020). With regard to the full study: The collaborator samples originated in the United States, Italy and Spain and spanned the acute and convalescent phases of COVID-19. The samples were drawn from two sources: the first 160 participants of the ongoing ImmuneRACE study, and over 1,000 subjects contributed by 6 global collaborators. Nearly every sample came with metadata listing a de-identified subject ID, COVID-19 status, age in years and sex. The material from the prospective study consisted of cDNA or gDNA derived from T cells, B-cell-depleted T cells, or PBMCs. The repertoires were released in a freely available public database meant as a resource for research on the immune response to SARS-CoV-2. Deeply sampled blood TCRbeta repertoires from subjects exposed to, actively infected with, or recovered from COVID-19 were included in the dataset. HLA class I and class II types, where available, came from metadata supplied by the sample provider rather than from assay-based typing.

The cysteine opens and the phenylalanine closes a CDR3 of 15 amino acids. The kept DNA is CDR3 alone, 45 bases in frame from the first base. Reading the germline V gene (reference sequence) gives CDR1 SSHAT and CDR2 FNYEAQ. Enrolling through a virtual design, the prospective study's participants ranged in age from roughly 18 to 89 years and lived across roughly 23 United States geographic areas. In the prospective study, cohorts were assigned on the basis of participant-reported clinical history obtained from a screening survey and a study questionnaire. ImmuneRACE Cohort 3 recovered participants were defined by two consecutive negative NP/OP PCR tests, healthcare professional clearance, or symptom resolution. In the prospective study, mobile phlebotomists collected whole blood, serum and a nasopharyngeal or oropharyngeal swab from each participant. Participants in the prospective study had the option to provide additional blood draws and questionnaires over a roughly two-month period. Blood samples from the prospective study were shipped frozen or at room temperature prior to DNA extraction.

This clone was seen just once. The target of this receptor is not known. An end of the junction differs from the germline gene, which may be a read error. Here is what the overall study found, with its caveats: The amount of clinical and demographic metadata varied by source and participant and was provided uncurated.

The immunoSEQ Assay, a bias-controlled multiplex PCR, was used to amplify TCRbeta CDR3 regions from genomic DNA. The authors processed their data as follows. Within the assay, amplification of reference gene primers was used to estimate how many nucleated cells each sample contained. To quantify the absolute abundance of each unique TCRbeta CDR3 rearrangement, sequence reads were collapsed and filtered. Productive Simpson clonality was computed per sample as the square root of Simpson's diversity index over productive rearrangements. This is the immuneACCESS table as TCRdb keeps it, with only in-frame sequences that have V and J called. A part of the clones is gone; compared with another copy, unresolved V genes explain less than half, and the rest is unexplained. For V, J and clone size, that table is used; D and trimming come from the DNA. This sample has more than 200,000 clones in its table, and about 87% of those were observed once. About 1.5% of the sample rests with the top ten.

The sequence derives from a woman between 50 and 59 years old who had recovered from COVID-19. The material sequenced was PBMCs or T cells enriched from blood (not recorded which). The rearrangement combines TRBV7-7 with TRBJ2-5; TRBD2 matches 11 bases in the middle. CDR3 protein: CASSVTSGSGETQYF. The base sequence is TGTGCTAGCAGCGTCACTAGCGGGAGTGGGGAGACCCAGTACTTC.